Listed here are 18 T cell receptor beta chains from one sample, sequenced in a study of T cell repertoires in cytomegalovirus infection. These receptors lack a known antigen. TCRdb reprocessed the reads via MiXCR and lists one record per CDR3 protein. The table shows fewer than 55,000 distinct CDR3 sequences, with roughly a fifth occurring only once. The sample here was CD8+ T cells from cultured PBMCs, taken from culture after CMV antigen stimulation. These TCRs come from a human donor in good health (CMV status not recorded). Some clones in this sample may be carry-over from other donors' samples.

This clonotype came up many times. The rearrangement uses TRBV19 and TRBJ2-7, with 7 nucleotides matching TRBD1. J lost 2 bases, V lost 3 bases, and 4 bases had no gene match. The CDR3 is 14 amino acids. Germline V gene sequence: CDR1 LNHDA, CDR2 SQIVND (reference sequence). The DNA for the CDR3 is TGTGCCAGTAGTATGCAGGGGGTTACCTACGAGCAGTACTTC. It codes for CASSMQGVTYEQYF.

This clonotype appeared a few times. J is TRBJ2-1 and V is TRBV20-1, with 8 positions matching TRBD1. V gave up 0 bases and J gave up 1 base; unmatched junction bases: 8. Germline CDR1 reads DFQATT; CDR2 reads SNEGSKA (reference sequence). This CDR3 contains 17 residues. CDR3 DNA sequence: TGCAGTGCTAGAGATTGGGAGACAGGGGAGTCCTACAATGAGCAGTTCTTC. Protein product: CSARDWETGESYNEQFF.

The chain employs TRBV12-3 or TRBV12-4 and TRBJ2-1; 7 bases map to TRBD1. Germline trimming cut 4 bases from V and 5 bases from J; bases unmatched to any gene: 11. The CDR3 loop spans 16 amino acids. In DNA, the CDR3 is TGTGCCAGCAGTTCCCCTGACAGGGCCTGGGACAATGAGCAGTTCTTC. Encoded protein: CASSSPDRAWDNEQFF.

The J gene is TRBJ1-4, the V gene TRBV4-1; D gene ambiguous. Trimming stripped 3 bases from V and 0 bases from J, with 11 bases between. The CDR3 consists of 16 residues. CDR1 and CDR2 from the germline V gene are MGHRA and YSYEKL. The CDR3 sequence: CASSQSQISTNEKLFF. CDR3 DNA sequence: TGCGCCAGCAGCCAGAGCCAGATCTCAACTAATGAAAAACTGTTTTTT.

This chain connects TRBV4-1 to TRBJ1-2; D remains unclear. V was cut by 0 bases and J by 5 bases, with 13 bases left in between. The germline gives CDR1 MGHRA, CDR2 YSYEKL. The CDR3 totals 15 residues. The CDR3 sequence is CASSQDRADAYGYTF. In nucleotides, the CDR3 is TGCGCCAGCAGCCAAGATAGGGCGGATGCATATGGCTACACCTTC.

The chain has TRBV6-9 and TRBJ1-6; 8 bases are a match to TRBD1. This CDR3 spans 16 amino acids. CDR1 and CDR2 from the germline V gene are MNHGY and SVAAGI. Trimming removed 10 bases from V and 1 base from J; junction bases left unmatched: 9. The CDR3 spells CAKEDREGSYNSPLHF. Written as DNA, the CDR3 is TGTGCCAAAGAGGACAGGGAGGGTTCCTATAATTCACCCCTCCACTTT.

V usage is TRBV11-2 and J usage is TRBJ1-1, with D hard to call. Trimming shortened V by 10 bases and J by 5 bases, and 17 bases separated the two germline ends. CDR1 is SGHAT, CDR2 FQNNGV, per germline. The CDR3 covers 13 residues. CDR3 protein: CATAPDLETEAFF. The CDR3 DNA is TGTGCCACGGCCCCGGACTTGGAGACTGAAGCTTTCTTT.

This clonotype was counted a few times. The CDR3 bases are TGTGCCTTGACTAGCGGGGGGACTTTCACAGATACGCAGTATTTT. The encoded protein is CALTSGGTFTDTQYF. J is TRBJ2-3 and V is TRBV30; TRBD2 aligns across 13 bases. Germline assignment: CDR1 GTSNPN and CDR2 SVGIG (reference sequence). The CDR3 has 15 residues. V lost 7 bases, J lost 2 bases, and 6 bases stayed unmatched.

Written as DNA, the CDR3 is TGTGCCAGCAGTTACGAAGGGCCCGGCGGGGATTATAGGGGCGAGCAGTACTTC. This codes for CASSYEGPGGDYRGEQYF. The gene calls are TRBV6-2 or TRBV6-3 and TRBJ2-7, with D maybe TRBD2 (6 bases). Trimming pared 2 bases from V and 6 bases from J, leaving 26 bases between. The germline gives CDR1 MNHEY, CDR2 SVGEGT. This CDR3 has 18 residues.

This clonotype occurred a few times. V gene TRBV7-9 combines with J gene TRBJ2-2; TRBD1 matches at 8 bases. There are 14 residues in the CDR3. Germline lookup yields CDR1 SEHNR and CDR2 FQNEAQ (reference sequence). J gave up 6 bases and V 3 bases, and 3 bases lay outside the gene matches. CDR3 nucleotide sequence: TGTGCCAGCAGCTTCCCGGGACAGGCCGGGGAGCTGTTTTTT. This sequence encodes CASSFPGQAGELFF. The full variable domain, with the rest looked up from reference TRBV7-9 and TRBJ2-2, is DTGVSQNPRHKITKRGQNVTFRCDPISEHNRLYWYRQTLGQGPEFLTYFQNEAQLEKSRLLSDRFSAERPKGSFSTLEIQRTEQGDSAMYLCASSFPGQAGELFFGEGSRLTVL.

This chain joins TRBV28 and TRBJ1-2; the D gene is possibly TRBD1 (6 bases). V lost 8 bases, J lost 8 bases, and 21 bases lay in between. Per germline, CDR1 MDHEN and CDR2 SYDVKM. The CDR3 is 14 residues long. The CDR3 sequence is CASHLSAGRGGYTF. CDR3 DNA sequence: TGTGCCAGCCATCTGTCAGCAGGCAGGGGCGGCTACACCTTC.

This clonotype has only a few counts. This chain links TRBV7-9 with TRBJ1-4, with 7 bases identical to TRBD1. CDR1 is SEHNR and CDR2 is FQNEAQ in the germline V gene (reference sequence). This CDR3 is built from 16 residues. The J segment lost 0 bases and the V segment lost 5 bases, leaving 6 bases of the junction unmatched. The CDR3 DNA sequence: TGTGCCAGCAGCCCTACGACAGGGACAACTAATGAAAAACTGTTTTTT. Its protein is CASSPTTGTTNEKLFF.

V and J are TRBV20-1 and TRBJ1-2, with D unresolved. Germline CDR1 and CDR2: DFQATT and SNEGSKA (reference sequence). This CDR3 spans 16 amino acids. Trimming took 1 base from V and 6 from J, leaving 21 bases between them. This CDR3 reads CSARGLTPAGVHGYTF. CDR3 bases: TGCAGTGCTAGAGGGCTTACTCCGGCGGGCGTCCATGGCTACACCTTC.

This chain connects TRBV6-1 to TRBJ2-1, with 7 bases fitting TRBD2. Germline assignment: CDR1 MNHNS and CDR2 SASEGT. The CDR3 is 14 residues long. V was pared by 3 bases and J by 7 bases, with 6 bases of the junction left unmatched. The CDR3 sequence is CASSDWEGRNEQFF. The CDR3 bases are TGTGCCAGCAGTGATTGGGAGGGGCGGAATGAGCAGTTCTTC.

The chain carries TRBV3-1 and TRBJ2-5; TRBD1 or TRBD2 may be the D gene (5 bases each). From germline, CDR1 is LGHDT and CDR2 YNNKEL (reference sequence). The CDR3 has 17 amino acids. V was trimmed by 4 bases and J by 0 bases, leaving 18 bases between them. CDR3 amino acids: CASSLRPGPIYQETQYF. The CDR3 bases are TGTGCCAGCAGCCTAAGGCCGGGACCGATATACCAAGAGACCCAGTACTTC.

V is TRBV12-5 and J is TRBJ2-1; the match to TRBD2 covers 9 bases. The CDR3 runs 16 residues. The trim removed 5 bases at V and 4 bases at J, leaving 9 bases unmatched. Germline CDR1 reads LGHNT; CDR2 reads FRNRAP. CDR3 in amino acids: CASGIPLAGPYNEQFF. CDR3 nucleotides: TGTGCTAGTGGTATACCGCTAGCGGGGCCTTACAATGAGCAGTTCTTC. The whole variable domain, remainder taken from reference TRBV12-5 and TRBJ2-1, is DARVTQTPRHKVTEMGQEVTMRCQPILGHNTVFWYRQTMMQGLELLAYFRNRAPLDDSGMPKDRFSAEMPDATLATLKIQPSEPRDSAVYFCASGIPLAGPYNEQFFGPGTRLTVL.

The chain carries TRBV4-3 and TRBJ1-1; 7 bases map to TRBD1. V gave up 1 base and J gave up 0 bases; unmatched junction bases: 2. Germline lookup yields CDR1 LGHNA and CDR2 YSLEER. This CDR3 is built from 15 residues. CDR3 coding DNA: TGCGCCAGCAGCCAAGGCACAGGGGTGAACACTGAAGCTTTCTTT. Protein sequence: CASSQGTGVNTEAFF.

The genes are TRBV7-9 and TRBJ1-3; TRBD1 matches 9 bases. The CDR3 has 18 residues. The germline gives CDR1 SEHNR, CDR2 FQNEAQ (reference sequence). V was clipped by 5 bases and J by 2 bases; unmatched bases: 13. In DNA form, the CDR3 reads TGTGCCAGCAGCGCCGGACAGGGGAGCAGTATCCCTGGAAACACCATATATTTT. Amino acid sequence: CASSAGQGSSIPGNTIYF.